These 4 T cell receptor beta chains were sequenced from one sample in a study of control samples from healthy donors and cancer patients. TCRdb's table, derived via immunoSEQ multiplex PCR, lists solely in-frame clones and lacks some. The sample lists some 65,000 clones; around 84% were seen once. The specimen sequenced was PBMCs. These receptors originate from a woman aged 50 to 60 with lung cancer.

The rearrangement joins TRBV5-1 to TRBJ2-3; 8 nucleotides line up with TRBD1. The CDR3 loop spans 15 amino acids. The V gene end was trimmed by 4 bases and the J gene end by 2 bases; junction bases not matched to a gene: 6. Per the germline V gene, CDR1 is SGHRS and CDR2 is YFSETQ. The CDR3 reads CASSTTDRDTDTQYF. In nucleotides, the CDR3 is TGCGCCAGCAGCACTACGGACAGGGACACAGATACGCAGTATTTT.

The rearrangement links TRBV27 to TRBJ1-5, with D possibly matching TRBD1 (6 bases). The CDR3 has 14 amino acids. Germline CDR1 MNHEY, CDR2 SMNVEV (reference sequence). V lost 10 bases to trimming and J lost 2 bases, with 15 bases between them. Written as DNA, the CDR3 is TGTGCCACCAGGGGAACCGGTCGCAATCAGCCCCAGCATTTT. Amino acid sequence: CATRGTGRNQPQHF.

This clone was observed a handful of times. The sample carries other DNA sequences with the same CDR3. The chain has TRBV30 and TRBJ1-5; 8 nucleotides line up with TRBD1. There are 13 residues in the CDR3. Germline CDR1 and CDR2: GTSNPN and SVGIG (reference sequence). Unmatched junction bases numbered 0, after V lost 1 base and J lost 4 bases. CDR3 sequence: CAWSGQGNQPQHF. DNA of the CDR3: TGTGCCTGGAGTGGACAGGGGAATCAGCCCCAGCATTTT. Full variable domain (remainder filled in from reference TRBV30 and TRBJ1-5): SQTIHQWPATLVQPVGSPLSLECTVEGTSNPNLYWYRQAAGRGLQLLFYSVGIGQISSEVPQNLSASRPQDRQFILSSKKLLLSDSGFYLCAWSGQGNQPQHFGDGTRLSIL.

This clone was seen once. This chain joins TRBV14 and TRBJ2-5, with D uncertain. Germline V gene sequence: CDR1 SGHDN, CDR2 FVKESK. The CDR3 contains 13 residues. Between the trimmed V and J ends, which lost 0 bases and 6 bases, there was a span of 8 bases. CDR3 loop: CASSQDQGKTQYF. The CDR3 nucleotides are TGTGCCAGCAGCCAAGATCAAGGAAAGACCCAGTACTTC.